The T cell receptor beta chain described here comes from a study of blood T cell repertoires in COVID-19. Study details: From T cells, B-cell-depleted T cells, or PBMCs came the material, which was cDNA or gDNA.

As originally analysed: It was from reference gene primer amplification that nucleated cell counts were estimated. Only in-frame clones appear in the TCRdb table, and some are missing; sequencing was by immunoSEQ multiplex PCR. The DNA gave D and trimming, while V, J and clone size come from that table. The data contain roughly 230,000 clones, around 84% of them singletons. The sample holds one count of this clone. Trimming removed 4 bases from V and 4 bases from J; junction bases left unmatched: 10. CDR1 and CDR2 from the germline V gene are SGHKS and YYEKEE (reference sequence). The CDR3 has 16 amino acids.

V is TRBV5-5 and J is TRBJ2-1; 8 nucleotides line up with TRBD1. The clonotype originates from a middle-aged man with acute or convalescent COVID-19. Material: peripheral blood. The CDR3 DNA follows: TGTGCCAGCAGCCCCTTAAGACAGGGGAATTACAATGAGCAGTTCTTC. As protein: CASSPLRQGNYNEQFF.